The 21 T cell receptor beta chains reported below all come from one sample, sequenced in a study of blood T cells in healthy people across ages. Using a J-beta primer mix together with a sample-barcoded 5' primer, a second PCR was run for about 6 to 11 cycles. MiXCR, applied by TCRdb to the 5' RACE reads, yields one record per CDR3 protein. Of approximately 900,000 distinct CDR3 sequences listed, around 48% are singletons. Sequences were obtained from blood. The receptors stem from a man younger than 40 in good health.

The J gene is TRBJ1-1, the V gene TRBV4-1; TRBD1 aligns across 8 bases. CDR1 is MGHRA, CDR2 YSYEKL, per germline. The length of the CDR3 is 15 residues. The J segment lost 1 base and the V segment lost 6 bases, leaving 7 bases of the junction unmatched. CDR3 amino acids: CASSPTGTGNTEAFF. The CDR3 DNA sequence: TGCGCCAGCAGTCCCACTGGGACAGGGAACACTGAAGCTTTCTTT.

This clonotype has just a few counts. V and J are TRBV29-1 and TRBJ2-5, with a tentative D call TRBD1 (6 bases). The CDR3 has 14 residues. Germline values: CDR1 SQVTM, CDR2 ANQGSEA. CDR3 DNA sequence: TGCAGATTACAAGAGGGGGATAAACAAGAGACCCAGTACTTC. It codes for CRLQEGDKQETQYF. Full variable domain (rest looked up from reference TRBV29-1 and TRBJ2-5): SAVISQKPSRDICQRGTSLTIQCQVDSQVTMMFWYRQQPGQSLTLIATANQGSEATYESGFVIDKFPISRPNLTFSTLTVSNMSPEDSSIYLCRLQEGDKQETQYFGPGTRLLVL.

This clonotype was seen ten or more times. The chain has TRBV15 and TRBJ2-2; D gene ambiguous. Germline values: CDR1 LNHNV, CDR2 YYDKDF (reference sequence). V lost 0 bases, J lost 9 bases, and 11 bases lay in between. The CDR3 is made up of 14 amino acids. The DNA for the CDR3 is TGTGCCACCAGCAGAGATCGAGGAAACCGGGAGCTGTTTTTT. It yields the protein CATSRDRGNRELFF.

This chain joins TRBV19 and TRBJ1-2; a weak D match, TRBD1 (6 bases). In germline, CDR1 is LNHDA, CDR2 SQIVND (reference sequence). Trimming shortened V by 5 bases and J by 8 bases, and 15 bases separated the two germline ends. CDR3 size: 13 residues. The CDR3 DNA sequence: TGTGCCAGTAGTCCCCAATCAACAGGGGGCTACACCTTC. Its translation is CASSPQSTGGYTF.

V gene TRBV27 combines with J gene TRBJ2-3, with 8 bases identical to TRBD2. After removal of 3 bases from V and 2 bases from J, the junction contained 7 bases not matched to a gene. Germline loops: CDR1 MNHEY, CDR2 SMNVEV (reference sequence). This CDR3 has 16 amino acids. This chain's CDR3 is CASSFPTGGATDTQYF. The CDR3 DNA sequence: TGTGCCAGCAGTTTCCCTACCGGGGGGGCCACAGATACGCAGTATTTT.

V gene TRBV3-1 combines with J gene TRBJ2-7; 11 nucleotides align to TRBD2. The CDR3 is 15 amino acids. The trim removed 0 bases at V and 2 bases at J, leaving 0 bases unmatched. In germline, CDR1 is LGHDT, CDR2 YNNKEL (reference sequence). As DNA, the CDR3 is TGTGCCAGCAGCCAAGAACTAGCGGGGGCCTACGAGCAGTACTTC. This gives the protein CASSQELAGAYEQYF.

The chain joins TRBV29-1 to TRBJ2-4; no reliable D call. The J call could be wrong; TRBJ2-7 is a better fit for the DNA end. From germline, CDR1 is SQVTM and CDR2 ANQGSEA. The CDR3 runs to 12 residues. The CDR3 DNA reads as TGCAGCGTTGATGCCTATGGGGACGAGCAGTACTTC. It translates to CSVDAYGDEQYF.

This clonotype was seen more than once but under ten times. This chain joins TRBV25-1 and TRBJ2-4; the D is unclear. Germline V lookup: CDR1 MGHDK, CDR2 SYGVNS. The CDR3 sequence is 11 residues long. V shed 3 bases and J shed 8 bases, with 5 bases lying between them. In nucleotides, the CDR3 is TGTGCCAGCAGTGACGGGTACATTCAGTACTTC. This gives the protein CASSDGYIQYF. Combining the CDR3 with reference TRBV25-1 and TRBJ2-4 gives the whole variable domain EADIYQTPRYLVIGTGKKITLECSQTMGHDKMYWYQQDPGMELHLIHYSYGVNSTEKGDLSSESTVSRIRTEHFPLTLESARPSHTSQYLCASSDGYIQYFGAGTRLSVL.

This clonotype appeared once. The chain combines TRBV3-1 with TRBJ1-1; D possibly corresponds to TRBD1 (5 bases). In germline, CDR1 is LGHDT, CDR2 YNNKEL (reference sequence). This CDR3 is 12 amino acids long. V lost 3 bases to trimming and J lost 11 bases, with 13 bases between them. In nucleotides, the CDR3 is TGTGCCAGCAGCCACCGCGGGACCGGGGCTTTCTTT. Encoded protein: CASSHRGTGAFF. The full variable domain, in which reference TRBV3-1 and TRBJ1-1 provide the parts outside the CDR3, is DTAVSQTPKYLVTQMGNDKSIKCEQNLGHDTMYWYKQDSKKFLKIMFSYNNKELIINETVPNRFSPKSPDKAHLNLHINSLELGDSAVYFCASSHRGTGAFFGQGTRLTVV.

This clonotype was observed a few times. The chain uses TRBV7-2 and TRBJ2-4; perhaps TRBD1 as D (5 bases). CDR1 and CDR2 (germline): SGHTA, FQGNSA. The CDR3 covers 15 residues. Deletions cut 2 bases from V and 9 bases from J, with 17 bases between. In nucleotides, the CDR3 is TGTGCCAGCAGCTTAAAGGCAACAGGATTAAGCATTCAGTACTTC. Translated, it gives CASSLKATGLSIQYF.

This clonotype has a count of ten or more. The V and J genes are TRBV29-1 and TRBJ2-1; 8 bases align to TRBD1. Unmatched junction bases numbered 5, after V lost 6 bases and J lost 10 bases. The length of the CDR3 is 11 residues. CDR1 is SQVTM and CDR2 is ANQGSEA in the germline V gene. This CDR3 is CSVVTGEEQFF. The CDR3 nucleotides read TGCAGCGTCGTGACAGGGGAGGAGCAGTTCTTC.

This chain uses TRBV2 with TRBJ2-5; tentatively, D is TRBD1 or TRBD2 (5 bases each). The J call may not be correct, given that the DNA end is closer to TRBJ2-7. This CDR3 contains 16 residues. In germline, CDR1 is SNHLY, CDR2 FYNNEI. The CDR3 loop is CASSEGSGPKPYEQYF. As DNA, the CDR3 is TGTGCCAGCAGTGAAGGCTCGGGACCTAAACCGTACGAGCAGTACTTC.

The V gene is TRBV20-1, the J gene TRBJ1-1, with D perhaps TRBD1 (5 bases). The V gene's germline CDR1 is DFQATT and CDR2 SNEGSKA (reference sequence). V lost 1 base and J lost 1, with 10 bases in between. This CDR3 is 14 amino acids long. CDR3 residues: CSARGGGENTEAFF. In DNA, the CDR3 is TGCAGTGCTAGAGGGGGAGGGGAGAACACTGAAGCTTTCTTT.

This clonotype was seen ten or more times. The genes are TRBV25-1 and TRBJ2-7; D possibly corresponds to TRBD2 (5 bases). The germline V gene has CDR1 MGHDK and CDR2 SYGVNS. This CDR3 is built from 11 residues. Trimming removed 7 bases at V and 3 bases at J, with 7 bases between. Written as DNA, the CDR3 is TGTGCCAGCAAAGGACTCTACGAGCAGTACTTC. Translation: CASKGLYEQYF.

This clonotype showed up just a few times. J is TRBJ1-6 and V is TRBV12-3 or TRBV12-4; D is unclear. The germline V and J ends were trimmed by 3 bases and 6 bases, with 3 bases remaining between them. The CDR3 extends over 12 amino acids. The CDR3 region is CASSFSNSPLHF. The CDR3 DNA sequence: TGTGCCAGCAGTTTTAGTAATTCACCCCTCCACTTT.

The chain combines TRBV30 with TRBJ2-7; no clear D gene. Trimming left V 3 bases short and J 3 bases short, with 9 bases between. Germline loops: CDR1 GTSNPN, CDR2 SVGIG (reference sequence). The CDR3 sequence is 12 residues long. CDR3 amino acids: CAWSRSIYEQYF. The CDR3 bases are TGTGCCTGGAGCAGGAGCATCTACGAGCAGTACTTC.

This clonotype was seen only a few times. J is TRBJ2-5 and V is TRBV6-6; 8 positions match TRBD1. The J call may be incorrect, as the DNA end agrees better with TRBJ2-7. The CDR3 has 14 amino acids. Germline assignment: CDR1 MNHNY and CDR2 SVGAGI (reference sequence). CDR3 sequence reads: CASSYGQGINEQYF. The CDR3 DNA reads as TGTGCCAGCAGTTACGGACAGGGAATCAACGAGCAGTACTTC.

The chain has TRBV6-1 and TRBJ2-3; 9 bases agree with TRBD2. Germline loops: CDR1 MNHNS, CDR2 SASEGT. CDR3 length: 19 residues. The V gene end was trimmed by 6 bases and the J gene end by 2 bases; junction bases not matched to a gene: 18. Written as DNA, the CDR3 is TGTGCCAGCAGCTCCCGGGGAGCGGGGGGCGCCGATCTCACAGATACGCAGTATTTT. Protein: CASSSRGAGGADLTDTQYF.

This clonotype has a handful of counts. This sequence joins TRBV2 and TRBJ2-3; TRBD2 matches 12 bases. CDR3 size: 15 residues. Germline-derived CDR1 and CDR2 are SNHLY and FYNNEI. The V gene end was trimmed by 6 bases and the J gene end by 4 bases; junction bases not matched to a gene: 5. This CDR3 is CASRRLAGVSDTQYF. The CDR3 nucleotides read TGTGCCAGCAGGAGACTAGCGGGGGTATCAGATACGCAGTATTTT.

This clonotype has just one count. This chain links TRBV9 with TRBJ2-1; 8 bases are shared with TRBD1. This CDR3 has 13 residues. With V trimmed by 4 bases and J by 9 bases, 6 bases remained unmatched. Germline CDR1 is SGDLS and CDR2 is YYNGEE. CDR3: CASSPRQGPEQFF. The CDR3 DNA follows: TGTGCCAGCAGCCCCCGACAGGGGCCTGAGCAGTTCTTC.

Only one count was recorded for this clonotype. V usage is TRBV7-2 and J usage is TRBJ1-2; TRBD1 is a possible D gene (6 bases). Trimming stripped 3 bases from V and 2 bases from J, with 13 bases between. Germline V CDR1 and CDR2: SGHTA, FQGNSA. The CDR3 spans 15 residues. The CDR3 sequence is CASSLASQGNYGYTF. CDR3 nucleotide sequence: TGTGCCAGCAGCTTGGCGAGCCAGGGGAACTATGGCTACACCTTC.